The 28 T cell receptor beta chains below come from one sample, sequenced in a study of cytotoxic CD8 clonotypes in ibrutinib-treated CLL. Produced via immunoSEQ multiplex PCR; TCRdb's table is partial and in-frame only. This sample has roughly 23,000 clones, with around 79% found just once. The sequencing used PBMCs, collected before ibrutinib treatment. The receptors were gathered from a human donor with chronic lymphocytic leukemia.

The chain couples TRBV29-1 to TRBJ1-1, with D possibly matching TRBD1 (5 bases). The CDR3 has 14 residues. The V end lost 8 bases, the J end lost 5 bases, and 21 bases lay between the germline ends. CDR1 SQVTM and CDR2 ANQGSEA come from the germline V gene. In DNA, the CDR3 is TGCAGCTCTTACCCCACCGCCGGGGGGACTGAAGCTTTCTTT. Encoded protein: CSSYPTAGGTEAFF. Together with reference TRBV29-1 and TRBJ1-1, the CDR3 gives the full variable domain: SAVISQKPSRDICQRGTSLTIQCQVDSQVTMMFWYRQQPGQSLTLIATANQGSEATYESGFVIDKFPISRPNLTFSTLTVSNMSPEDSSIYLCSSYPTAGGTEAFFGQGTRLTVV.

This chain uses TRBV18 with TRBJ2-6; 11 bases are a match to TRBD2. The CDR3 length is 17 residues. Germline assignment: CDR1 KGHSH and CDR2 LQKENI. V lost 3 bases to trimming and J lost 0 bases; unmatched junction nucleotides: 1. This CDR3 is CASSPTSGTSGANVLTF. CDR3 nucleotide sequence: TGTGCCAGCTCACCGACTAGCGGGACCTCTGGGGCCAACGTCCTGACTTTC.

The chain is built from TRBV6-4 and TRBJ1-1; D might be TRBD1 (5 bases). Germline assignment: CDR1 MRHNA and CDR2 SNTAGT. V was trimmed by 2 bases and J by 1 base, leaving 8 bases between them. The CDR3 spans 14 residues. The CDR3 here is CASSDGQGNTEAFF. The CDR3 DNA reads TGTGCCAGCAGTGACGGGCAGGGGAACACTGAAGCTTTCTTT.

The V gene is TRBV5-8, the J gene TRBJ1-3; no reliable D call. This CDR3 is 15 amino acids long. Germline V gene lookup returns CDR1 SGHTS and CDR2 YDEGEE. V lost 4 bases and J lost 0, with 11 bases in between. CDR3 protein: CASSRPSFSGNTIYF. The CDR3 DNA follows: TGTGCCAGCAGCCGCCCCAGTTTCTCTGGAAACACCATATATTTT.

The chain has TRBV5-1 and TRBJ2-7; 9 bases align to TRBD1. The V gene's germline CDR1 is SGHRS and CDR2 YFSETQ. CDR3 length: 14 amino acids. V was pared by 4 bases and J by 3 bases, with 5 bases of the junction left unmatched. In DNA, the CDR3 is TGCGCCAGCAGCATGACAGGGGGGATCTACGAGCAGTACTTC. As protein: CASSMTGGIYEQYF.

This clone was picked up one time. The rearrangement links TRBV7-9 to TRBJ2-3; 7 nucleotides agree with TRBD2. V lost 2 bases, J lost 6 bases, and 5 bases stayed unmatched. The CDR3 has 14 residues. Germline V gene lookup returns CDR1 SEHNR and CDR2 FQNEAQ (reference sequence). The DNA for the CDR3 is TGTGCCAGCAGCTTAATGGCGGGAGATGATACGCAGTATTTT. It specifies CASSLMAGDDTQYF.

This clone was observed a few times. The chain carries TRBV13 and TRBJ1-4; 7 bases align to TRBD1. The germline V gene encodes CDR1 PRHDT and CDR2 FYEKMQ (reference sequence). After removal of 6 bases from V and 1 base from J, the junction contained 8 bases not matched to a gene. The CDR3 sequence is 16 residues long. CDR3 residues: CASSYQGGRTNEKLFF. The CDR3 nucleotides read TGTGCCAGCAGTTATCAGGGGGGAAGAACTAATGAAAAACTGTTTTTT.

In this sample, this clone turned up once. The gene calls are TRBV27 and TRBJ2-7, with D perhaps TRBD1 (7 bases). The CDR3 runs to 15 residues. The V end lost 4 bases, the J end lost 0 bases, and 13 bases lay between the germline ends. Germline lookup yields CDR1 MNHEY and CDR2 SMNVEV (reference sequence). The CDR3 loop is CASSSQGGFSYEQYF. CDR3 DNA sequence: TGTGCCAGCAGTTCTCAGGGGGGCTTCTCCTACGAGCAGTACTTC.

The V gene is TRBV28, the J gene TRBJ2-7; 9 bases match TRBD1. CDR1 MDHEN and CDR2 SYDVKM come from the germline V gene. J lost 6 bases, V lost 9 bases, and 6 bases had no gene match. This CDR3 comprises 12 residues. CDR3 bases: TGTGCCAGTGGGACAGGGCCGGGCGAGCAGTACTTC. This translates into CASGTGPGEQYF.

This chain connects TRBV5-1 to TRBJ2-7; D unresolved. Looked up from germline, CDR1 is SGHRS and CDR2 is YFSETQ. The CDR3 covers 12 residues. With 1 base removed from V and 5 bases from J, the gap between germline ends came to 7 bases. The CDR3 loop is CASSLSKDEQYF. In nucleotides, the CDR3 is TGCGCCAGCAGCTTGTCCAAAGACGAGCAGTACTTC.

The chain links TRBV4-1 to TRBJ2-1, with 11 nucleotides matching TRBD1. The CDR3 covers 21 residues. The V and J ends lost 3 bases and 3 bases, in that order; junction bases with no gene match: 19. CDR1 and CDR2 (germline): MGHRA, YSYEKL. The CDR3 bases are TGCGCCAGCAGCCATGCTCCGGGACAGGGGGGGTTTTTATTAAACTACAATGAGCAGTTCTTC. It specifies CASSHAPGQGGFLLNYNEQFF.

This clone was observed a few times. The chain uses TRBV6-1 and TRBJ2-1; 10 nucleotides line up with TRBD2. CDR3 length equals 11 residues. The germline gives CDR1 MNHNS, CDR2 SASEGT. Trimming took 7 bases from V and 15 from J; bases not matched to a gene: 6. CDR3: CASIGVAGGFF. The DNA of the CDR3 is TGTGCCAGCATCGGCGTAGCGGGAGGGTTCTTC.

This clone occurred a few times. The rearrangement uses TRBV10-1 and TRBJ1-3; 8 bases align to TRBD1. The CDR3 is 14 amino acids. With V trimmed by 6 bases and J by 2 bases, 3 bases remained unmatched. Germline V gene lookup returns CDR1 WNHNN and CDR2 SYGVQD (reference sequence). CDR3 residues: CASSSGQAGNTIYF. The CDR3 DNA sequence: TGCGCCAGCAGCTCGGGACAGGCTGGAAACACCATATATTTT.

The chain recombines TRBV5-1 with TRBJ1-1; tentative D call: TRBD1 (5 bases). Germline V CDR1 and CDR2: SGHRS, YFSETQ. Between the trimmed V and J ends, which lost 1 base and 2 bases, there was a span of 12 bases. CDR3 length: 15 amino acids. CDR3 protein: CASSLFGGGNTEAFF. The CDR3 region has the DNA TGCGCCAGCAGCTTGTTCGGGGGAGGCAACACTGAAGCTTTCTTT.

This sequence joins TRBV19 and TRBJ1-2; unclear D gene. CDR3 length: 12 amino acids. V was pared by 3 bases and J by 4 bases, with 6 bases between. Germline loops: CDR1 LNHDA, CDR2 SQIVND (reference sequence). Written as DNA, the CDR3 is TGTGCCAGTAGTATGACGGCCTATGGCTACACCTTC. It yields the protein CASSMTAYGYTF.

The chain employs TRBV9 and TRBJ2-4; TRBD1 aligns across 7 bases. Per the germline V gene, CDR1 is SGDLS and CDR2 is YYNGEE. V shed 3 bases and J 4 bases; nucleotides not matched to a gene: 4. This CDR3 is 14 amino acids long. CDR3 sequence (DNA): TGTGCCAGCAGCGCCGGGACAGCAAAAAACATTCAGTACTTC. As protein: CASSAGTAKNIQYF.

The chain employs TRBV18 and TRBJ1-1; a possible D gene is TRBD1 (6 bases). This CDR3 has 13 amino acids. V was cut by 3 bases and J by 4 bases, with 9 bases left in between. Germline values: CDR1 KGHSH, CDR2 LQKENI. This CDR3 reads CASSPKGGTEAFF. DNA of the CDR3: TGTGCCAGCTCACCGAAAGGGGGCACTGAAGCTTTCTTT. The full variable domain, completed using reference TRBV18 and TRBJ1-1, is NAGVMQNPRHLVRRRGQEARLRCSPMKGHSHVYWYRQLPEEGLKFMVYLQKENIIDESGMPKERFSAEFPKEGPSILRIQQVVRGDSAAYFCASSPKGGTEAFFGQGTRLTVV.

The chain couples TRBV19 to TRBJ2-5; D is unresolved. V was cut by 0 bases and J by 2 bases, with 4 bases left in between. Germline CDR1 is LNHDA and CDR2 is SQIVND (reference sequence). The CDR3 consists of 13 residues. This chain's CDR3 is CASSIDFQETQYF. CDR3 in DNA: TGTGCCAGTAGTATAGATTTTCAAGAGACCCAGTACTTC.

The chain carries TRBV6-6 and TRBJ2-5; TRBD2 matches at 12 bases. Losses at the gene ends were 5 bases for V and 1 base for J; bases not matched to a gene: 5. Germline loops: CDR1 MNHNY, CDR2 SVGAGI (reference sequence). This CDR3 region has 16 residues. CDR3 in amino acids: CASSIGLAGIQETQYF. The CDR3 nucleotides are TGTGCCAGCAGTATCGGACTAGCGGGGATCCAAGAGACCCAGTACTTC.

The rearrangement links TRBV28 to TRBJ1-2; D is perhaps TRBD1 (5 bases). CDR3 length: 13 amino acids. The V and J ends lost 5 bases and 8 bases respectively, with 15 bases between them. From germline, CDR1 is MDHEN and CDR2 SYDVKM. The DNA for the CDR3 is TGTGCCAGCAGTACGGGGGAGGGAGGAGGCTACACCTTC. This encodes CASSTGEGGGYTF.

The chain recombines TRBV6-1 with TRBJ1-5; 9 bases fit TRBD1. Germline loops: CDR1 MNHNS, CDR2 SASEGT. The ends lost 10 bases at V and 5 bases at J; junction bases unmatched: 9. The CDR3 runs to 14 residues. The CDR3 is CATIQDRGHQPQHF. The CDR3 DNA reads as TGTGCCACCATACAGGACAGGGGCCATCAGCCCCAGCATTTT.

This chain connects TRBV5-1 to TRBJ2-1; unclear D gene. Trimming pared 4 bases from V and 0 bases from J, leaving 11 bases between. The CDR3 is 15 residues long. Germline V lookup: CDR1 SGHRS, CDR2 YFSETQ. CDR3 DNA sequence: TGCGCCAGCAGCGACCCCCGGAGCTCCTACAATGAGCAGTTCTTC. It is translated as CASSDPRSSYNEQFF. The full variable domain, in which reference TRBV5-1 and TRBJ2-1 provide the parts outside the CDR3, is KAGVTQTPRYLIKTRGQQVTLSCSPISGHRSVSWYQQTPGQGLQFLFEYFSETQRNKGNFPGRFSGRQFSNSRSEMNVSTLELGDSALYLCASSDPRSSYNEQFFGPGTRLTVL.

The chain combines TRBV5-1 with TRBJ2-2, with 8 positions matching TRBD2. This CDR3 region has 16 residues. Germline V gene lookup returns CDR1 SGHRS and CDR2 YFSETQ. J lost 4 bases, V lost 3 bases, and 8 bases had no gene match. CDR3 DNA sequence: TGCGCCAGCAGCTCCCGAGCGGGAGCGGGCACCGGGGAGCTGTTTTTT. Encoded protein: CASSSRAGAGTGELFF.

The V gene is TRBV13, the J gene TRBJ2-1; perhaps TRBD2 as D (6 bases). Germline loops: CDR1 PRHDT, CDR2 FYEKMQ (reference sequence). V lost 8 bases and J lost 8, with 16 bases in between. CDR3 size: 13 residues. The DNA for the CDR3 is TGTGCCAGCTCCCCATGGTCGGGGGATGAGCAGTTCTTC. Its translation: CASSPWSGDEQFF.

This clone has more than one count but fewer than ten. The chain couples TRBV4-1 to TRBJ1-1, with 8 nucleotides matching TRBD1. In germline, CDR1 is MGHRA, CDR2 YSYEKL. Trimming at V came to 0 bases and at J to 3 bases, leaving 3 bases not matched to a gene. There are 15 residues in the CDR3. The CDR3 here is CASSQEVTGDTEAFF. CDR3 nucleotide sequence: TGCGCCAGCAGCCAAGAAGTGACAGGGGACACTGAAGCTTTCTTT.

CDR3 bases: TGTGCCAGCATCAACAGTTACGGGGAGCTGTTTTTT. Translated, it gives CASINSYGELFF. The chain carries TRBV6-5 and TRBJ2-2; the D is unclear. Trimming shortened V by 7 bases and J by 7 bases, and 10 bases separated the two germline ends. The CDR3 consists of 12 residues. The germline CDR1 and CDR2 sequences are MNHEY and SVGAGI.

This clone was counted only a few times. The genes are TRBV30 and TRBJ1-4; D call uncertain. V was pared by 1 base and J by 7 bases, with 13 bases between. This CDR3 is built from 14 residues. The V gene's germline CDR1 is GTSNPN and CDR2 SVGIG (reference sequence). CDR3 nucleotides: TGTGCCTGGAGTGGTATAGGGAACCCTGAAAAACTGTTTTTT. It yields the protein CAWSGIGNPEKLFF.

The chain has TRBV29-1 and TRBJ2-3; D ambiguous. Germline V gene data show CDR1 as SQVTM and CDR2 as ANQGSEA. The CDR3 runs 15 residues. V gave up 4 bases and J gave up 0 bases, with 14 bases separating them. CDR3 bases: TGCAGCGTTGGGACGGCGCTTGCTAGCACAGATACGCAGTATTTT. This codes for CSVGTALASTDTQYF.